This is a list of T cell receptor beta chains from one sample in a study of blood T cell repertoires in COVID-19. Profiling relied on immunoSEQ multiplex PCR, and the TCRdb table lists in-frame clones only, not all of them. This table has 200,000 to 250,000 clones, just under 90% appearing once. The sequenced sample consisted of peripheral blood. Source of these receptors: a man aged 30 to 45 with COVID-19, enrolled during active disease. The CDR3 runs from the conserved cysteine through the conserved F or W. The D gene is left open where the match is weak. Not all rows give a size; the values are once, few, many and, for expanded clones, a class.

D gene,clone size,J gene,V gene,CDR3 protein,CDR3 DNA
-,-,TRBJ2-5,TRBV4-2,CASSQSGGNQETQYF,TGTGCCAGCAGCCAGTCGGGGGGCAATCAAGAGACCCAGTACTTC
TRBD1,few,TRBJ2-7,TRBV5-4,CASSLRGLPGEQYF,TGTGCCAGCAGCCTCAGGGGGCTACCGGGAGAGCAGTACTTC
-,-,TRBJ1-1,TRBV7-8,CASSSLVKNTEAFF,TGTGCCAGCAGCTCACTAGTGAAGAACACTGAAGCTTTCTTT
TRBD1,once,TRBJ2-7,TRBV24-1,CATSEHRGGEQYF,TGTGCCACCAGTGAACACAGGGGTGGCGAGCAGTACTTC
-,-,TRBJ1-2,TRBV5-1,CASSLVAGVNYGYTF,TGCGCCAGCAGCTTGGTGGCAGGGGTTAACTATGGCTACACCTTC
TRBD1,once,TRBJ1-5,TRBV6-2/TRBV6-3,CASSSLGQGGSNQPQHF,TGTGCCAGCAGTTCCCTGGGACAGGGGGGGAGCAATCAGCCCCAGCATTTT
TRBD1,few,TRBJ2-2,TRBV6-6,CASSYRQGGLFF,TGTGCCAGCAGTTATAGACAAGGGGGCCTGTTTTTT
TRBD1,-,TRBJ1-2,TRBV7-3,CASSLSRGQGEGYTF,TGTGCCAGCAGCTTATCCCGGGGACAGGGGGAAGGCTACACCTTC
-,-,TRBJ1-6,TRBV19,CASMVRDSYNSPLHF,TGTGCCAGTATGGTCCGGGACTCCTATAATTCACCCCTCCACTTT
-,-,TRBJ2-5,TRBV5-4,CASSLGTLGAWETQYF,TGTGCCAGCAGCTTGGGGACTTTGGGGGCTTGGGAGACCCAGTACTTC
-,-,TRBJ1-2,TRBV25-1,CASSGSYGYTF,TGTGCCAGCAGTGGATCCTACGGCTACACCTTC
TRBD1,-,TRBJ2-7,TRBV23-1,CASSSEGQVNEQYF,TGCGCCAGCAGTTCCGAGGGACAGGTGAACGAGCAGTACTTC
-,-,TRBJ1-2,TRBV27,CASSFSGSHGYTF,TGTGCCAGCAGTTTCTCCGGGAGCCATGGCTACACCTTC
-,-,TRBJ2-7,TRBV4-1,CASSQDFGYEQYF,TGCGCCAGCAGCCAAGATTTCGGTTACGAGCAGTACTTC
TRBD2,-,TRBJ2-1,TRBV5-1,CASSLPPGGGRLNEQFF,TGCGCCAGCAGCTTGCCTCCCGGGGGGGGCCGCTTAAATGAGCAGTTCTTC
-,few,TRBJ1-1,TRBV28,CASVRVRNTEAFF,TGTGCCAGCGTCAGGGTTCGGAACACTGAAGCTTTCTTT
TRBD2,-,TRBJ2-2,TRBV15,CATSRWGAGGPSGELFF,TGTGCCACCAGCAGATGGGGGGCGGGAGGGCCGTCCGGGGAGCTGTTTTTT
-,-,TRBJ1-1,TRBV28,CASSERTATVEAFF,TGTGCCAGCAGTGAGAGGACAGCAACCGTTGAAGCTTTCTTT
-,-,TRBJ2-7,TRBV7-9,CASSPTSRVYEQYF,TGTGCCAGCAGCCCAACTAGCCGGGTCTACGAGCAGTACTTC
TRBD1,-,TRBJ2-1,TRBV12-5,CASGGQGGNEQFF,TGTGCTAGTGGGGGACAGGGAGGGAATGAGCAGTTCTTC
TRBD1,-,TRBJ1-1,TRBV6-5,CASSLYRGRSEAFF,TGTGCCAGCAGTCTTTACAGGGGTAGGTCTGAAGCTTTCTTT
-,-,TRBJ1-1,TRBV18,CASSPRQAGTEAFF,TGTGCCAGCTCCCCTCGGCAGGCTGGCACTGAAGCTTTCTTT
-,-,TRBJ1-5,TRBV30,CAWSESSNQPQHF,TGTGCCTGGAGTGAGAGCAGCAATCAGCCCCAGCATTTT
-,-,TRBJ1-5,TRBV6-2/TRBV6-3,CASSYSILGPSNQPQHF,TGTGCCAGCAGTTACTCGATACTGGGGCCCTCTAATCAGCCCCAGCATTTT
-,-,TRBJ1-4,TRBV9,CASSVGQYSEQKLFF,TGTGCCAGCAGCGTAGGGCAGTACTCGGAGCAAAAACTGTTTTTT
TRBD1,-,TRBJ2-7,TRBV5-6,CASSLLQDRGYEQYF,TGTGCCAGCAGCTTGCTTCAGGACAGGGGGTACGAGCAGTACTTC
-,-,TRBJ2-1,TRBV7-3,CASSPRQQGGLNEQFF,TGTGCCAGCAGCCCCCGTCAACAGGGCGGCCTCAATGAGCAGTTCTTC
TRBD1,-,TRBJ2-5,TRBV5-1,CASSPGDRTGETQYF,TGCGCCAGCAGCCCCGGGGACAGGACGGGAGAGACCCAGTACTTC
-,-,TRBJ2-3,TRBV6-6,CASSSSGLAFTDTQYF,-
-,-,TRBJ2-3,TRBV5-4,CASSRGGPDTQYF,TGTGCCAGCAGCCGCGGGGGCCCAGATACGCAGTATTTT
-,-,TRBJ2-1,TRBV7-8,CASSLPPGSHNEQFF,TGTGCCAGCAGCTTGCCCCCCGGGAGCCACAATGAGCAGTTCTTC
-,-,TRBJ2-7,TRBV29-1,CSVEDRRTASYEQYF,TGCAGCGTTGAAGATCGTAGGACAGCGTCCTACGAGCAGTACTTC
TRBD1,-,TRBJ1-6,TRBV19,CASSYRGDNSPLHF,TGTGCCAGTAGTTACAGGGGCGATAATTCACCCCTCCACTTT
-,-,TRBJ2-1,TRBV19,CASSIQPTDNEQFF,TGTGCCAGTAGTATACAACCGACTGACAATGAGCAGTTCTTC
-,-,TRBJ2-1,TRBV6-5,CASSLRGPYYNEQFF,TGTGCCAGCAGCCTGCGGGGGCCCTACTACAATGAGCAGTTCTTC
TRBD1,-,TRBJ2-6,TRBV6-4,CASSGDDRGVSGANVLTF,TGTGCCAGCAGTGGCGACGACAGGGGTGTTTCTGGGGCCAACGTCCTGACTTTC
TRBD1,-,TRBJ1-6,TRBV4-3,CASSQATGVVSPLHF,TGCGCCAGCAGCCAGGCTACAGGGGTGGTATCACCCCTCCACTTT
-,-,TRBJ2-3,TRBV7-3,CASSLERLGGLYF,TGTGCCAGCAGCCTGGAAAGACTAGGCGGTCTGTATTTT
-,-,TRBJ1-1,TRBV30,CAWSVGRGRNTEAFF,TGTGCCTGGAGTGTAGGGAGGGGTCGGAACACTGAAGCTTTCTTT
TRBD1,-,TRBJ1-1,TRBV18,CASSPPGDSEAFF,TGTGCCAGCTCACCACCGGGGGACAGTGAAGCTTTCTTT
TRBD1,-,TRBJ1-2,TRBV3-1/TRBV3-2,CASSRTTGQNYGYTF,TGTGCCAGCAGCCGTACTACGGGACAGAACTATGGCTACACCTTC
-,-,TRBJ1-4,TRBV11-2,CASSLARVGEKLFF,TGTGCCAGCAGCTTAGCCAGGGTCGGGGAAAAACTGTTTTTT
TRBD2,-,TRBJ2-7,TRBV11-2,CAGGGSLTYEQYF,TGTGCCGGCGGGGGTAGTCTTACCTACGAGCAGTACTTC
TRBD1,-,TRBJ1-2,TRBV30,CAWSQTTGTGYTF,TGTGCCTGGAGCCAAACGACAGGGACCGGCTACACCTTC
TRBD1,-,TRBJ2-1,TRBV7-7,CASSLGTGADEQFF,TGTGCCAGCAGCTTAGGGACAGGGGCCGATGAGCAGTTCTTC
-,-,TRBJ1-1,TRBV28,CASIQGLNTEAFF,TGTGCCAGCATACAGGGTCTCAACACTGAAGCTTTCTTT
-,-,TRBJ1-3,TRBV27,CASSLAGPGNTIYF,TGTGCCAGCAGTTTGGCAGGGCCTGGAAACACCATATATTTT
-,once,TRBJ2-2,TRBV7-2,CASSLSPDANTGELFF,TGTGCCAGCAGTCTTAGCCCAGACGCGAACACCGGGGAGCTGTTTTTT
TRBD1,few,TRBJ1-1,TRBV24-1,CATSDSGTGNTEAFF,TGTGCCACCAGTGATTCCGGGACAGGGAACACTGAAGCTTTCTTT
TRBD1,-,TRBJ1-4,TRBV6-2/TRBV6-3,CASSNGQGMNEKLFF,TGTGCCAGCAGTAATGGACAGGGGATGAATGAAAAACTGTTTTTT
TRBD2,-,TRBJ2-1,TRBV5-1,CASSPNSGGRNNEQFF,TGCGCCAGCAGCCCGAATAGCGGGGGGCGGAACAATGAGCAGTTCTTC
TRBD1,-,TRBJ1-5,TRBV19,CASSRPGTANQPQHF,TGTGCCAGTAGTAGGCCCGGGACAGCTAATCAGCCCCAGCATTTT
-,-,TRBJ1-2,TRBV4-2,CASSQDIREYTF,TGTGCCAGCAGCCAAGATATAAGGGAGTACACCTTC
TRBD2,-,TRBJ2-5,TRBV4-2,CASSPRLGGQETQYF,TGTGCCAGCAGCCCCCGATTGGGAGGGCAAGAGACCCAGTACTTC
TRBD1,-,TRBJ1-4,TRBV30,CAWSVGTDSNEKLFF,TGTGCCTGGAGTGTAGGGACAGATAGTAATGAAAAACTGTTTTTT
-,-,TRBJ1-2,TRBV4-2,CASSQDLGFYGYTF,TGTGCCAGCAGCCAAGATCTGGGCTTCTATGGCTACACCTTC
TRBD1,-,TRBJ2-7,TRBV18,CASSPRGGTGNRSSYEQYF,TGTGCCAGCTCACCCCGAGGGGGGACAGGGAATAGGAGCTCCTACGAGCAGTACTTC
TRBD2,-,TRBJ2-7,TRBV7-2,CASSSPGTSGVEQYF,TGTGCCAGCAGCTCCCCCGGGACTAGCGGGGTCGAGCAGTACTTC
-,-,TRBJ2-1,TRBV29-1,CSGNRVLDNEQFF,TGCAGCGGAAACCGGGTCCTCGACAATGAGCAGTTCTTC
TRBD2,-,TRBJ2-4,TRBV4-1,CASSQGLAGGAKNIQYF,TGCGCCAGCAGCCAGGGACTAGCGGGGGGAGCCAAAAACATTCAGTACTTC